This is a list of T cell receptor beta chains from one sample in a study of cytomegalovirus exposure and HLA in healthy donors. Sequencing used immunoSEQ multiplex PCR; TCRdb keeps in-frame clones, though not all of them. The sample includes around 84,000 clones, roughly 80% of them seen just once. The specimen sequenced was PBMCs. The receptors here all came from a human donor in good health. Both conserved end residues are part of each CDR3. Fields, in order: D gene, clone size, V gene, J gene, CDR3 protein, CDR3 DNA. The D gene is left open where the match is weak. Clone sizes are given selectively: once, few, many, or a class where the clone is expanded.

D: -; size: once; V: TRBV7-6; J: TRBJ2-2; CDR3: CASSFRTDVNGELFF; DNA: TGTGCCAGCAGCTTCCGGACAGACGTGAACGGGGAGCTGTTTTTT
D: -; size: few; V: TRBV9; J: TRBJ2-7; CDR3: CASSVGSLPPYEQYF; DNA: TGTGCCAGCAGCGTAGGGAGCCTCCCCCCCTACGAGCAGTACTTC
D: -; size: -; V: TRBV10-1; J: TRBJ1-1; CDR3: CASSESSRCEEPEAFF; DNA: TGCGCCAGCAGTGAATCCTCTCGGTGTGAGGAGCCTGAAGCTTTCTTT
D: -; size: once; V: TRBV7-2; J: TRBJ2-7; CDR3: CASSLTGHEQYF; DNA: TGTGCCAGCAGCCTTACAGGGCACGAGCAGTACTTC
D: TRBD1; size: -; V: TRBV7-8; J: TRBJ2-2; CDR3: CASSLWQLGTGLNTGELFF; DNA: TGTGCCAGCAGCTTATGGCAACTCGGGACAGGTTTAAACACCGGGGAGCTGTTTTTT
D: -; size: -; V: TRBV5-1; J: TRBJ1-1; CDR3: CASSLLQVQNTEAFF; DNA: TGCGCCAGCAGCTTGCTACAGGTACAGAACACTGAAGCTTTCTTT
D: -; size: -; V: TRBV7-2; J: TRBJ2-1; CDR3: CASSGLYEQFF; DNA: TGTGCCAGCAGCGGACTGTATGAGCAGTTCTTC
D: -; size: -; V: TRBV9; J: TRBJ1-4; CDR3: CASSRGVGEKLFF; DNA: TGTGCCAGCTCTCGGGGAGTCGGTGAAAAACTGTTTTTT
D: -; size: -; V: TRBV19; J: TRBJ1-2; CDR3: CASSEGAAELYGYTF; DNA: TGTGCCTCGAGCGAAGGGGCAGCTGAACTCTATGGCTACACCTTC
D: -; size: -; V: TRBV4-1; J: TRBJ1-2; CDR3: CASSQAVEQYGYTF; DNA: TGCGCCAGCAGCCAAGCGGTGGAACAGTATGGCTACACCTTC
D: TRBD2; size: -; V: TRBV5-5; J: TRBJ2-2; CDR3: CASSLYAGGGGNTGELFF; DNA: TGTGCCAGCAGCTTGTACGCTGGCGGGGGGGGGAACACCGGGGAGCTGTTTTTT
D: TRBD1; size: once; V: TRBV19; J: TRBJ1-5; CDR3: CASSPDRENQPQHF; DNA: TGTGCCAGTAGTCCCGACAGGGAAAATCAGCCCCAGCATTTT
D: -; size: -; V: TRBV10-3; J: TRBJ1-1; CDR3: CAISESGGGTEAFF; DNA: TGTGCCATCAGTGAGTCGGGAGGGGGCACTGAAGCTTTCTTT
D: -; size: -; V: TRBV5-8; J: TRBJ1-5; CDR3: CASSLVYRYDRNSNQPQNF; DNA: TGTGCCAGCAGCTTGGTCTATCGGTATGACAGAAATAGCAATCAGCCCCAGAATTTT
D: -; size: -; V: TRBV30; J: TRBJ1-1; CDR3: CAWSLGARTEAFF; DNA: TGTGCCTGGAGTTTGGGGGCTCGGACTGAAGCTTTCTTT
D: -; size: once; V: TRBV6-1; J: TRBJ1-5; CDR3: CASSVKPRQAYSNQPQHF; DNA: TGTGCCAGCAGTGTAAAACCAAGACAGGCATATAGCAATCAGCCCCAGCATTTT
D: TRBD1; size: -; V: TRBV6-5; J: TRBJ1-2; CDR3: CASSARGHGYTF; DNA: TGTGCCAGCAGTGCCAGGGGGCATGGCTACACCTTC
D: TRBD2; size: once; V: TRBV5-4; J: TRBJ2-1; CDR3: CASSLLAGVEQFF; DNA: TGTGCCAGCAGCCTCTTAGCGGGGGTTGAGCAGTTCTTC
D: -; size: -; V: TRBV5-1; J: TRBJ1-3; CDR3: CASSPGGGGNTIYF; DNA: TGCGCCAGCTCCCCGGGCGGAGGTGGAAACACCATATATTTT
D: -; size: -; V: TRBV6-5; J: TRBJ1-2; CDR3: CASRRGRGTNYGYTF; DNA: TGTGCCAGCAGACGAGGACGGGGGACTAACTATGGCTACACCTTC
D: TRBD1; size: -; V: TRBV29-1; J: TRBJ1-1; CDR3: CSVSQGRTEAFF; DNA: TGCAGCGTGTCACAGGGGAGAACTGAAGCTTTCTTT
D: TRBD1; size: -; V: TRBV14; J: TRBJ2-1; CDR3: CASSQDHGTGGYNEQFF; DNA: TGTGCCAGCAGCCAAGACCACGGGACAGGGGGCTACAATGAGCAGTTCTTC
D: TRBD1; size: -; V: TRBV6-6; J: TRBJ2-2; CDR3: CASSSWDRAMAGELFF; DNA: TGTGCCAGCAGTTCTTGGGACAGGGCGATGGCCGGGGAGCTGTTTTTT
D: -; size: few; V: TRBV2; J: TRBJ1-1; CDR3: CASSSRERTEAFF; DNA: TGTGCCAGCAGCTCCAGGGAAAGGACTGAAGCTTTCTTT
D: -; size: -; V: TRBV7-8; J: TRBJ2-6; CDR3: CASSLPGLGGANVLTF; DNA: TGTGCCAGCAGCTTACCCGGACTTGGCGGGGCCAACGTCCTGACTTTC
D: -; size: -; V: TRBV6-5; J: TRBJ1-1; CDR3: CASSYSSVNTEAFF; DNA: TGTGCCAGCAGTTACTCGTCAGTGAACACTGAAGCTTTCTTT
D: TRBD1; size: few; V: TRBV30; J: TRBJ1-1; CDR3: CAWIRTGAVRLAAFF; DNA: TGTGCCTGGATCAGGACAGGCGCGGTTCGTCTGGCGGCTTTCTTT
D: -; size: -; V: TRBV6-1; J: TRBJ2-3; CDR3: CASSPGATSTDTQYF; DNA: TGTGCCAGCTCGCCTGGGGCAACTAGCACAGATACGCAGTATTTT
D: -; size: -; V: TRBV6-4; J: TRBJ2-1; CDR3: CASSDTGNNEQFF; DNA: TGTGCCAGCAGTGACACGGGAAACAATGAGCAGTTCTTC
D: TRBD1; size: -; V: TRBV5-1; J: TRBJ2-7; CDR3: CASHSGTDYEQYF; DNA: TGCGCCAGCCACTCCGGGACAGATTACGAGCAGTACTTC
D: TRBD1; size: -; V: TRBV28; J: TRBJ2-3; CDR3: CASGLTGGAPDTQYF; DNA: TGTGCCAGCGGACTGACAGGGGGGGCCCCAGATACGCAGTATTTT
D: -; size: -; V: TRBV4-1; J: TRBJ1-6; CDR3: CASSQGRSSYNSPLHF; DNA: TGCGCCAGCAGCCAAGGAAGGAGCTCCTATAATTCACCCCTCCACTTT
D: -; size: -; V: TRBV29-1; J: TRBJ2-7; CDR3: CSVEVQDYEQYF; DNA: TGCAGCGTTGAAGTACAGGACTACGAGCAGTACTTC
D: -; size: -; V: TRBV7-2; J: TRBJ2-2; CDR3: CASSPRGNTGELFF; DNA: TGTGCCAGCAGCCCACGGGGAAACACCGGGGAGCTGTTTTTT
D: -; size: once; V: TRBV9; J: TRBJ2-3; CDR3: CASSVAGGGTDTQYF; DNA: TGTGCCAGCAGCGTAGCGGGGGGCGGCACAGATACGCAGTATTTT
D: TRBD1; size: -; V: TRBV7-2; J: TRBJ1-1; CDR3: CASSLRGQNTEAFF; DNA: TGTGCCAGCAGCTTGAGGGGGCAGAACACTGAAGCTTTCTTT
D: -; size: few; V: TRBV6-4; J: TRBJ2-6; CDR3: CASSDRGGANVLTF; DNA: TGTGCCAGCAGTGACAGGGGTGGGGCCAACGTCCTGACTTTC
D: -; size: -; V: TRBV4-3; J: TRBJ1-1; CDR3: CASSQHSGNTEAFF; DNA: TGCGCCAGCAGCCAACACAGTGGGAACACTGAAGCTTTCTTT
D: TRBD1; size: few; V: TRBV19; J: TRBJ2-1; CDR3: CASSIRGQGVSNEQFF; DNA: TGTGCCAGTAGTATTAGGGGGCAGGGGGTTAGCAATGAGCAGTTCTTC
D: -; size: -; V: TRBV5-1; J: TRBJ1-4; CDR3: CASSLATTDRKLFF; DNA: TGCGCCAGCAGCTTGGCCACGACAGATAGGAAACTGTTTTTT
D: -; size: -; V: TRBV14; J: TRBJ2-6; CDR3: CASSLGVRTGANVLTF; DNA: TGTGCCAGCAGTTTAGGGGTTAGGACCGGGGCCAACGTCCTGACTTTC
D: -; size: few; V: TRBV2; J: TRBJ1-1; CDR3: CASRKGQFEAFF; DNA: TGTGCCAGCAGAAAAGGACAGTTTGAAGCTTTCTTT
D: -; size: few; V: TRBV7-2; J: TRBJ2-3; CDR3: CASGRGDTDTQYF; DNA: TGTGCCAGCGGCCGGGGAGACACAGATACGCAGTATTTT
D: -; size: -; V: TRBV6-5; J: TRBJ1-4; CDR3: CANLRTEEGEKLFF; DNA: TGTGCCAACTTGCGGACCGAAGAGGGTGAAAAACTGTTTTTT
D: -; size: -; V: TRBV5-6; J: TRBJ2-7; CDR3: CASSIGAAVYEQYF; DNA: TGTGCCAGCAGCATAGGAGCGGCTGTCTACGAGCAGTACTTC
D: TRBD1; size: -; V: TRBV7-9; J: TRBJ1-2; CDR3: CASSYGQGAFYGYTF; DNA: TGTGCCAGCAGCTACGGACAGGGAGCGTTCTATGGCTACACCTTC
D: -; size: once; V: TRBV25-1; J: TRBJ1-3; CDR3: CASSEIVGNTIYF; DNA: TGTGCCAGCAGTGAAATAGTTGGAAACACCATATATTTT
D: -; size: -; V: TRBV6-5; J: TRBJ1-2; CDR3: CASKIWEGTGYGYTF; DNA: TGTGCCAGCAAAATTTGGGAGGGGACCGGGTATGGCTACACCTTC
D: -; size: once; V: TRBV2; J: TRBJ1-4; CDR3: CASSEARTALNEKLFF; DNA: TGTGCCAGCAGTGAAGCGCGGACAGCACTCAATGAAAAACTGTTTTTT
D: TRBD1; size: -; V: TRBV11-2; J: TRBJ2-7; CDR3: CASSWGQPNYEQYF; DNA: TGTGCCAGCAGCTGGGGACAGCCAAACTACGAGCAGTACTTC
D: -; size: -; V: TRBV7-2; J: TRBJ2-3; CDR3: CASSPSARVYTQYF; DNA: TGTGCCAGCAGCCCTTCGGCTAGAGTGTATACGCAGTATTTT
D: -; size: once; V: TRBV29-1; J: TRBJ1-2; CDR3: CSVEWSYGYTF; DNA: TGCAGCGTTGAGTGGAGCTATGGCTACACCTTC
D: -; size: few; V: TRBV14; J: TRBJ1-2; CDR3: CASSRSQNYGYTF; DNA: TGTGCCAGCAGCCGAAGTCAGAACTATGGCTACACCTTC
D: TRBD1; size: -; V: TRBV10-3; J: TRBJ2-7; CDR3: CAIRDGQGASEQYF; DNA: TGTGCCATCAGAGATGGACAGGGGGCCAGCGAGCAGTACTTC
D: TRBD2; size: -; V: TRBV5-1; J: TRBJ2-5; CDR3: CASSLFGRGSTQETQYF; DNA: TGCGCCAGCAGCTTGTTTGGGCGGGGGAGCACCCAAGAGACCCAGTACTTC
D: -; size: few; V: TRBV4-1; J: TRBJ1-5; CDR3: CASSQVGGSFYSNQPQHF; DNA: TGCGCCAGCAGCCAAGTGGGGGGGAGTTTTTATAGCAATCAGCCCCAGCATTTT
D: -; size: once; V: TRBV6-5; J: TRBJ2-7; CDR3: CASSYRGDSYEQYF; DNA: TGTGCCAGCAGTTACAGGGGTGACTCCTACGAGCAGTACTTC
D: TRBD2; size: few; V: TRBV7-9; J: TRBJ2-7; CDR3: CASSPISGGAYEQYF; DNA: TGTGCCAGCAGCCCCATTAGCGGGGGGGCCTACGAGCAGTACTTC
D: TRBD1; size: -; V: TRBV6-1; J: TRBJ2-7; CDR3: CASRPGQGVYEQYF; DNA: TGTGCCAGCAGGCCGGGACAGGGCGTCTACGAGCAGTACTTC